Detailed here is one TCR beta chain. Its antigen is unknown. The authors drew approximately 9 milliliters of peripheral blood from each donor. The second PCR ran about 6 to 12 cycles with a sample-barcoded 5' primer and J-beta primers. TCRdb used MiXCR to reprocess the 5' RACE reads, holding one entry per CDR3 protein. This table has around 2 million distinct CDR3 sequences, about 39% appearing once. The CDR3 runs to 15 residues. The J segment lost 4 bases and the V segment lost 2 bases, leaving 5 bases of the junction unmatched. The germline CDR1 and CDR2 sequences are SGHTA and FQGNSA. This record belongs to a study of blood T cells in healthy people across ages. Study information: Capture via template switching afforded approximately one barcoded beta molecule per two T cells. Study outcomes and limitations: When set beside aged donors, long-lived donors presented more naive CD4+ cells and higher diversity. It was found that TCR beta diversity correlated strongly with the percentage of naive T cells.

This TCR was sampled from a human donor in good health. Sequenced: blood. The chain uses TRBV7-2 and TRBJ1-5; 7 bases line up with TRBD1. CDR3 sequence (DNA): TGTGCCAGCAGCTTATTAAGGGACAGAAATCAGCCCCAGCATTTT. Translated: CASSLLRDRNQPQHF.